The sequence of this TCR beta chain was determined in a study of cytomegalovirus exposure and HLA in healthy donors. At the level of the study: Unique TCRs numbering roughly 80 million, obtained from HLA-typed donors, made up an early data release. Broader study findings: Later analysis demonstrated an association between a missense DCLRE1C variant and TCR beta V- and J-gene trimming. TCR beta V segments were, for the most part, productive about 87% or about 30% of the time in an earlier analysis. Clonal expansion, a later analysis showed, was greater in HLA-associated TCR beta chains than in equally common others.

The CDR3 totals 16 residues. Germline lookup yields CDR1 SGHKS and CDR2 YYEKEE (reference sequence). Trimming removed 4 bases at V and 7 bases at J, with 20 bases between. Amplification used 60 Vbeta primers and 13 Jbeta primers. Here immunoSEQ multiplex PCR was the method, and the copy in TCRdb shows in-frame clones only, minus some. In the table there are around 85,000 clones, around 80% of which are singletons. Of note for this clone: What it binds is not known.

The chain carries TRBV5-5 and TRBJ1-4; tentatively, D is TRBD1 (6 bases). The source is a man between 45 and 60 years old in good health and CMV-seropositive. The sequenced sample was PBMCs. CDR3 amino acids: CASSLGLGGAIEKLFF. The CDR3 nucleotides read TGTGCCAGCAGCCTAGGACTTGGGGGGGCAATTGAAAAACTGTTTTTT.